These T cell receptor beta chains were read from a single sample in a study of T cells after yellow fever vaccination. Via MiXCR, TCRdb re-called the 5' RACE reads, giving one row per CDR3 protein. Of 550,000 to 750,000 distinct CDR3 sequences in the sample, about 14% are singletons; the top ten hold around an eighth. The material was PBMCs, obtained on the day of the yellow fever booster vaccination. Receptor source: a man aged 25-45 years who received the YFV17D yellow fever vaccine. CDR3s include the opening cysteine and the closing phenylalanine or tryptophan. A D gene is named only where the DNA matches it firmly. The size field is filled for only some rows; it gives once, few, many or a size class.

clone_size	v_call	d_call	j_call	cdr3_aa	cdr3_nt
few	TRBV20-1	.	TRBJ2-1	CSARKPQFF	TGCAGTGCTAGGAAGCCTCAGTTCTTC
.	TRBV6-9	.	TRBJ2-1	CASKGGLVVEQFF	TGTGCCAGCAAGGGGGGGCTGGTAGTTGAGCAGTTCTTC
few	TRBV20-1	TRBD1	TRBJ1-4	CSARETGIANEKLFF	TGCAGTGCTAGAGAGACAGGGATAGCTAATGAAAAACTGTTTTTT
few	TRBV11-1	TRBD1	TRBJ2-3	CASKQNRGQEQPTDTQYF	TGTGCCAGCAAACAGAACCGCGGACAGGAGCAACCCACAGATACGCAGTATTTT
.	TRBV29-1	TRBD1	TRBJ2-5	CSAGQVAKGPQYF	TGCAGCGCCGGACAGGTGGCCAAAGGTCCCCAGTACTTC
.	TRBV6-5	.	TRBJ1-5	CASSYGSGVNQPQHF	TGTGCCAGCAGTTACGGTTCAGGGGTAAATCAGCCCCAGCATTTT
few	TRBV19	.	TRBJ2-7	CASSIRVGLLYEQYF	TGTGCCAGTAGTATTAGAGTCGGCCTCCTCTACGAGCAGTACTTC
many	TRBV29-1	.	TRBJ2-1	CSVGGNNEQFF	TGCAGCGTTGGGGGGAATAATGAGCAGTTCTTC
few	TRBV6-4	.	TRBJ1-6	CASSAGFNSPLHF	TGTGCCAGCAGTGCAGGGTTTAATTCACCCCTCCACTTT
few	TRBV6-1	.	TRBJ2-1	CASTLSGDSYNEQFF	TGTGCCAGCACCCTATCAGGGGACTCCTACAATGAGCAGTTCTTC
few	TRBV5-1	.	TRBJ2-7	CASSLVPTSYEQYF	TGCGCCAGCAGCTTGGTGCCCACTTCCTACGAGCAGTACTTC
few	TRBV19	.	TRBJ2-5	CASSRTEQETQYF	TGTGCCAGTAGTAGGACCGAACAAGAGACCCAGTACTTC
.	TRBV6-5	.	TRBJ1-1	CASSYSGGVNTEAFF	TGTGCCAGCAGTTACTCTGGAGGGGTTAACACTGAAGCTTTCTTT
many	TRBV5-1	.	TRBJ2-1	CASSPIISAGNEQFF	TGCGCCAGCAGCCCCATCATCTCGGCGGGTAATGAGCAGTTCTTC
.	TRBV20-1	.	TRBJ2-3	CSAGYRSRTDTQYF	TGCAGTGCTGGGTACAGGAGTCGCACAGATACGCAGTATTTT
few	TRBV5-3	TRBD2	TRBJ2-1	CARRLRLAGHGEQFF	TGTGCCAGAAGATTGCGACTAGCGGGCCATGGTGAGCAGTTCTTC
few	TRBV5-4	.	TRBJ2-2	CASSPKDGLDTGELFF	TGTGCCAGCAGCCCCAAGGACGGATTGGACACCGGGGAGCTGTTTTTT
few	TRBV12-3/TRBV12-4	.	TRBJ1-1	CASSRRIMNTEAFF	TGTGCCAGCAGCCGACGGATCATGAACACTGAAGCTTTCTTT
many	TRBV2	.	TRBJ2-3	CASWVGGGTDTQYF	TGTGCCAGCTGGGTGGGTGGAGGCACAGATACGCAGTATTTT
few	TRBV27	TRBD2	TRBJ2-1	CASRITGTSGHNEQFF	TGTGCCAGCAGAATAACCGGGACTAGCGGACACAATGAGCAGTTCTTC
few	TRBV5-1	.	TRBJ2-3	CASSGRGEITDTQYF	TGCGCCAGCAGCGGGCGAGGGGAAATCACAGATACGCAGTATTTT
.	TRBV24-1	.	TRBJ1-1	CATSDRGLTEAFF	TGTGCCACCAGTGACAGAGGGCTCACTGAAGCTTTCTTT
.	TRBV7-8	.	TRBJ1-1	CASSGPGRAEAFF	TGTGCCAGCAGCGGACCAGGGCGGGCTGAAGCTTTCTTT
.	TRBV7-3	.	TRBJ2-6	CASSREMFGANVLTF	TGTGCCAGCAGCCGTGAGATGTTTGGGGCCAACGTCCTGACTTTC
few	TRBV20-1	.	TRBJ2-1	CSAPGLGNLEQFF	TGCAGTGCTCCGGGACTGGGGAATTTGGAGCAGTTCTTC
few	TRBV5-4	.	TRBJ2-2	CASSLGTPNTGELFF	TGTGCCAGCAGCTTGGGGACACCGAACACCGGGGAGCTGTTTTTT
few	TRBV6-2/TRBV6-3	TRBD2	TRBJ2-3	CASSYSRTSLTDTQYF	TGTGCCAGCAGTTACTCGAGGACTAGCCTCACAGATACGCAGTATTTT
few	TRBV19	TRBD1	TRBJ2-7	CASSTAGTGSYEQYF	TGTGCCAGTAGTACAGCCGGGACAGGGTCCTACGAGCAGTACTTC
.	TRBV12-3/TRBV12-4	TRBD1	TRBJ1-6	CASTWTGPNSPLNF	TGTGCCAGCACCTGGACAGGGCCTAATTCACCCCTCAACTTT
.	TRBV20-1	.	TRBJ1-5	CSAGDHLGRDVQPQHF	TGCAGTGCTGGAGATCATTTAGGCAGGGATGTTCAGCCCCAGCATTTT
.	TRBV19	.	TRBJ2-3	CASSTQGIAQYF	TGTGCCAGTAGTACACAGGGTATTGCGCAGTATTTT
.	TRBV9	.	TRBJ1-1	CASSEALSTEAFF	TGTGCCAGCAGCGAAGCCTTATCCACTGAAGCTTTCTTT
many	TRBV7-8	TRBD2	TRBJ2-1	CASSSRGGTSGKISYNEQFF	TGTGCCAGCAGCTCTAGGGGCGGGACTAGCGGTAAAATCTCCTACAATGAGCAGTTCTTC
many	TRBV14	TRBD2	TRBJ2-7	CASSPLGTRAYEQYF	TGTGCCAGCAGCCCCCTAGGGACTAGGGCCTACGAGCAGTACTTC
few	TRBV2	TRBD2	TRBJ2-5	CASRATSGSLETQYF	TGTGCCAGCAGGGCGACTAGCGGGAGTTTAGAGACCCAGTACTTC
.	TRBV12-3/TRBV12-4	.	TRBJ2-5	CASMRALQETQYF	TGTGCCAGCATGAGAGCGCTCCAAGAGACCCAGTACTTC
.	TRBV7-2	.	TRBJ1-5	CASSLGYQPQHF	TGTGCCAGCAGCTTGGGGTATCAGCCCCAGCATTTT
few	TRBV5-1	TRBD2	TRBJ2-5	CASSFTNTSGRSPGQTQYF	TGCGCCAGCAGCTTTACGAATACTAGCGGGAGGTCCCCAGGACAGACCCAGTACTTC
few	TRBV5-1	.	TRBJ2-1	CASSTRTKINEQFF	TGCGCCAGCAGTACCCGCACGAAAATCAATGAGCAGTTCTTC
.	TRBV7-9	.	TRBJ2-5	CASSRTRTQETQYF	TGTGCCAGCAGCCGTACAAGGACCCAAGAGACCCAGTACTTC
.	TRBV10-1	.	TRBJ2-3	CASSESAGTTDTQYF	TGCGCCAGCAGTGAGTCGGCGGGTACAACAGATACGCAGTATTTT
.	TRBV9	TRBD2	TRBJ2-7	CASSVSSGSFSEQYF	TGTGCCAGCAGCGTCTCTAGCGGGAGTTTTAGCGAGCAGTACTTC
few	TRBV4-3	.	TRBJ2-7	CASSREQRDYEQYF	TGCGCCAGCAGCAGGGAGCAGAGGGACTACGAGCAGTACTTC